This T cell receptor (beta chain) was recorded in a study of naive and memory T cell subsets. This clonotype was detected many times. Both TRBC1 and TRBC2 were covered by a beta constant-region primer of two equimolar oligonucleotides. MiXCR, applied by TCRdb to the UMI-ligation and nested PCR reads, yields one record per CDR3 protein. The sample includes 100,000 or so distinct CDR3 sequences, around 6.5% seen only once; the top ten take around 1.7%. This CDR3 comprises 15 residues. Germline values: CDR1 LGHNA, CDR2 YNFKEQ. Trimming pared 1 base from V and 2 bases from J, leaving 11 bases between. The J gene is TRBJ1-1, the V gene TRBV4-2; D is perhaps TRBD1 (6 bases). The receptor was isolated from a human donor in good health. The sample was central memory CD4+ T cells from blood. The DNA of the CDR3 is TGTGCCAGCAGCCAAGTGATAGGGGGAAACACTGAAGCTTTCTTT. Its translation: CASSQVIGGNTEAFF.